This passage covers 28 T cell receptor beta chains from one sample sequenced in a study of blood T cell repertoires in COVID-19. Using immunoSEQ multiplex PCR, the repertoire was profiled, and TCRdb retains in-frame clones only, with some absent. The table lists 250,000 to 350,000 clones, 90% of them singletons. What was sequenced was PBMCs or T cells enriched from blood (not recorded which). The receptors come from a woman under 30 with acute COVID-19.

The gene calls are TRBV12-3 or TRBV12-4 and TRBJ1-2; 11 bases map to TRBD1. The V segment lost 6 bases and the J segment 6 bases; nucleotides outside the gene matches: 0. This CDR3 has 12 amino acids. DNA for the CDR3: TGTGCCAGCAGGGGACAGGGGGATGGCTACACCTTC. Its translation: CASRGQGDGYTF.

The V gene is TRBV18, the J gene TRBJ1-1; no clear D. The CDR3 has 14 residues. The germline V gene has CDR1 KGHSH and CDR2 LQKENI. V shed 1 base and J shed 0 bases, with 6 bases lying between them. This CDR3 reads CASSPQQMNTEAFF. DNA for the CDR3: TGTGCCAGCTCACCACAACAGATGAACACTGAAGCTTTCTTT.

The chain carries TRBV7-3 and TRBJ1-1; D is possibly TRBD1 (5 bases). The germline gives CDR1 SGHTA, CDR2 FQGTGA. There are 16 residues in the CDR3. V dropped 5 bases and J dropped 5 bases, with 21 bases sitting between them. In nucleotides, the CDR3 is TGTGCCAGCAGCCCAACCGTTAAGCGGGGGGGGACTGAAGCTTTCTTT. Protein: CASSPTVKRGGTEAFF.

This clone was seen only once. The chain links TRBV4-2 to TRBJ1-2; no definite D call. Germline-derived CDR1 and CDR2 are LGHNA and YNFKEQ. The CDR3 is 13 amino acids. Trimming pared 1 base from V and 1 base from J, leaving 4 bases between. CDR3 nucleotides: TGTGCCAGCAGCCAAGCAGATAACTATGGCTACACCTTC. It encodes CASSQADNYGYTF.

As to this clone: Other DNA sequences from this sample encode an identical CDR3 as well. V usage is TRBV5-1 and J usage is TRBJ2-7; maybe TRBD1 (6 bases). CDR3 length equals 15 residues. CDR1 is SGHRS and CDR2 is YFSETQ in the germline V gene. V lost 0 bases, J lost 0 bases, and 10 bases lay in between. CDR3 residues: CASSLGQGSSYEQYF. The CDR3, as DNA: TGCGCCAGCAGCTTGGGGCAGGGGTCCTCCTACGAGCAGTACTTC.

The CDR3 bases are TGTGCCAGCGCTACCAGTCAGGGTAATCAGCCCCAGCATTTT. Residues: CASATSQGNQPQHF. This rearrangement joins TRBV28 to TRBJ1-5, with a possible D match to TRBD1 (5 bases). CDR1 and CDR2 from the germline V gene are MDHEN and SYDVKM. Trimming removed 8 bases from V and 4 bases from J, with 15 bases in between. This CDR3 comprises 14 residues. The variable domain in full, with the rest retrieved from reference TRBV28 and TRBJ1-5, is DVKVTQSSRYLVKRTGEKVFLECVQDMDHENMFWYRQDPGLGLRLIYFSYDVKMKEKGDIPEGYSVSREKKERFSLILESASTNQTSMYLCASATSQGNQPQHFGDGTRLSIL.

This clone has just a few counts. The CDR3 spells CASSLEGRQPVYGYTF. CDR3 DNA: TGTGCCAGCAGCTTAGAGGGCCGACAGCCCGTTTATGGCTACACCTTC. V gene TRBV7-2 combines with J gene TRBJ1-2, with D maybe TRBD1 (5 bases). Trimming removed 1 base from V and 5 bases from J, with 17 bases in between. Germline V CDR1 and CDR2: SGHTA, FQGNSA. The length of the CDR3 is 16 residues.

This clone was picked up a small number of times. V and J are TRBV5-1 and TRBJ1-1; D remains ambiguous. Trimming pared 2 bases from V and 1 base from J, leaving 15 bases between. From germline, CDR1 is SGHRS and CDR2 YFSETQ. This CDR3 is built from 16 residues. The DNA for the CDR3 is TGCGCCAGCAGCTTAGGACGGAGGCAGACGAACACTGAAGCTTTCTTT. Its protein product is CASSLGRRQTNTEAFF.

This sequence joins TRBV9 and TRBJ1-2; D is possibly TRBD1 (5 bases). Germline CDR1 SGDLS, CDR2 YYNGEE. This CDR3 spans 15 amino acids. Trimming removed 3 bases from V and 7 bases from J, with 19 bases in between. This CDR3 is CASSAGGRPVVGYTF. For the CDR3, the DNA is TGTGCCAGCAGCGCCGGGGGACGCCCGGTTGTTGGCTACACCTTC.

V is TRBV24-1 and J is TRBJ1-4; D gene unclear. The germline V and J ends were trimmed by 2 bases and 10 bases, with 7 bases remaining between them. CDR1 and CDR2 from the germline V gene are KGHDR and SFDVKD. The CDR3 contains 12 residues. The CDR3 coding sequence is TGTGCCACCAGTGATTCACATGGAAAACTGTTTTTT. Translation gives CATSDSHGKLFF.

This clone was recorded once. The V and J genes are TRBV30 and TRBJ2-2; 8 bases agree with TRBD1. Per the germline V gene, CDR1 is GTSNPN and CDR2 is SVGIG (reference sequence). The CDR3 is 16 residues long. V gave up 1 base and J gave up 3 bases; unmatched junction bases: 7. CDR3 in DNA: TGTGCCTGGAGTGGCCCAGGGGGCGCGGACACCGGGGAGCTGTTTTTT. The encoded protein is CAWSGPGGADTGELFF.

This chain uses TRBV14 with TRBJ2-3, with a possible D match to TRBD1 (5 bases). There are 15 residues in the CDR3. V dropped 0 bases and J dropped 0 bases, with 7 bases sitting between them. The germline V gene encodes CDR1 SGHDN and CDR2 FVKESK. The CDR3 protein is CASSQDRGSTDTQYF. The CDR3 DNA reads as TGTGCCAGCAGCCAAGATAGGGGAAGCACAGATACGCAGTATTTT.

The chain links TRBV5-1 to TRBJ2-7; 9 bases fit TRBD1. This CDR3 is 19 amino acids long. The germline V gene has CDR1 SGHRS and CDR2 YFSETQ. V lost 5 bases to trimming and J lost 0 bases; unmatched junction nucleotides: 18. The CDR3 is CASRQGASGGRPISYEQYF. The CDR3 region has the DNA TGCGCCAGCAGACAGGGGGCGAGTGGCGGACGCCCCATCTCCTACGAGCAGTACTTC.

V is TRBV2 and J is TRBJ1-1; TRBD1 agrees at 10 bases. J lost 6 bases, V lost 6 bases, and 7 bases had no gene match. This CDR3 comprises 14 residues. Looked up from germline, CDR1 is SNHLY and CDR2 is FYNNEI. CDR3 bases: TGTGCCAGCAGGAGCACCGACAGGGGGCCTGAAGCTTTCTTT. This gives the protein CASRSTDRGPEAFF.

This rearrangement joins TRBV15 to TRBJ2-1; D possibly corresponds to TRBD2 (5 bases). Germline V gives CDR1 LNHNV, CDR2 YYDKDF (reference sequence). V lost 7 bases and J 2 bases, leaving 9 bases between the germline ends. The CDR3 has 13 amino acids. The CDR3 loop is CATTRDTYNEQFF. CDR3 nucleotide sequence: TGTGCCACCACGAGGGATACCTACAATGAGCAGTTCTTC.

V is TRBV18 and J is TRBJ2-7; 10 bases match TRBD2. The CDR3 has 16 amino acids. Trimming took 2 bases from V and 6 from J; bases not matched to a gene: 10. Germline CDR1 and CDR2: KGHSH and LQKENI. The CDR3 coding sequence is TGTGCCAGCTCACCATATTCGGCTAGCGGGAGAGCCGAGCAGTACTTC. It is translated as CASSPYSASGRAEQYF.

The chain employs TRBV29-1 and TRBJ1-1, with D unresolved. The CDR3 is made up of 13 amino acids. V lost 5 bases, J lost 1 base, and 11 bases lay in between. Germline loops: CDR1 SQVTM, CDR2 ANQGSEA. This CDR3 is CSVSRQANTEAFF. As DNA, the CDR3 is TGCAGCGTTTCTCGGCAGGCGAACACTGAAGCTTTCTTT.

The chain combines TRBV12-3 or TRBV12-4 with TRBJ1-6; no clear D. This CDR3 has 13 residues. V was clipped by 7 bases and J by 5 bases, with 9 bases between them. The CDR3: CASKAGNNSPLHF. CDR3 DNA sequence: TGTGCCAGCAAGGCAGGCAATAATTCACCCCTCCACTTT.

The genes are TRBV6-5 and TRBJ1-6, with D unresolved. Trimming pared 5 bases from V and 7 bases from J, leaving 12 bases between. Germline V CDR1 and CDR2: MNHEY, SVGAGI. The length of the CDR3 is 14 residues. Here the CDR3 reads CASSPPLGNSPLHF. CDR3 DNA: TGTGCCAGCAGTCCACCCCTCGGGAATTCACCCCTCCACTTT.

CDR3 bases: TGCGCCAGCAGCTTTGAGAGTGAGCAGTTCTTC. As protein: CASSFESEQFF. The gene calls are TRBV5-1 and TRBJ2-1; D uncertain. This CDR3 spans 11 amino acids. Germline-derived CDR1 and CDR2 are SGHRS and YFSETQ. V was shortened by 2 bases and J by 9 bases, with 6 bases between the two germline ends.

The V gene is TRBV25-1, the J gene TRBJ1-2, with D perhaps matching TRBD1 (6 bases). Trimming took off 8 bases at V and 6 bases at J, with 22 bases between the two ends. The CDR3 covers 15 residues. Germline V gene sequence: CDR1 MGHDK, CDR2 SYGVNS. CDR3 in amino acids: CASCRGSRVQDGYTF. Written as DNA, the CDR3 is TGTGCCAGCTGCAGGGGCTCCCGGGTTCAGGATGGCTACACCTTC.

V usage is TRBV4-1 and J usage is TRBJ1-1; perhaps TRBD1 as D (5 bases). The CDR3 has 15 residues. Germline assignment: CDR1 MGHRA and CDR2 YSYEKL. V was pared by 2 bases and J by 1 base, with 11 bases between. CDR3 amino acids: CASSQFLDRNTEAFF. The CDR3 DNA sequence: TGCGCCAGCAGCCAATTCCTCGACAGGAACACTGAAGCTTTCTTT.

This chain links TRBV19 with TRBJ2-1; 12 nucleotides align to TRBD2. Germline loops: CDR1 LNHDA, CDR2 SQIVND (reference sequence). V shed 1 base and J 14 bases; nucleotides not matched to a gene: 6. The CDR3 is 14 amino acids. The CDR3 DNA follows: TGTGCCAGTAGTATAGGACTAGCGGGAGCCCCAGAGTTCTTC. Translating it yields CASSIGLAGAPEFF.

The CDR3 sequence is CASSYRDRGVYTF. DNA for the CDR3: TGTGCCAGCAGCTACCGGGACAGGGGGGTCTACACCTTC. The chain employs TRBV7-8 and TRBJ1-2; TRBD1 agrees at 11 bases. Germline CDR1 reads SGHVS; CDR2 reads FQNEAQ. This CDR3 spans 13 amino acids. The trim removed 4 bases at V and 10 bases at J, leaving 5 bases unmatched.

The chain employs TRBV2 and TRBJ1-2; TRBD1 matches at 7 bases. Germline CDR1 SNHLY, CDR2 FYNNEI. The CDR3 is 14 amino acids. V lost 3 bases and J lost 7; bases outside the gene matches: 8. CDR3 loop: CASSDPQGIFGYTF. CDR3 coding DNA: TGTGCCAGCAGTGACCCACAGGGGATCTTTGGCTACACCTTC.

V usage is TRBV30 and J usage is TRBJ1-1; possibly TRBD1 for D (6 bases). Germline CDR1 reads GTSNPN; CDR2 reads SVGIG (reference sequence). The CDR3 has 14 amino acids. Deletions cut 0 bases from V and 4 bases from J, with 12 bases between. CDR3: CAWSVGQTATEAFF. CDR3 DNA: TGTGCCTGGAGTGTCGGACAGACGGCCACTGAAGCTTTCTTT.

The chain couples TRBV19 to TRBJ2-1, with a weak D call TRBD1 (5 bases). V gave up 3 bases and J gave up 2 bases, with 14 bases separating them. CDR1 and CDR2 from the germline V gene are LNHDA and SQIVND (reference sequence). This CDR3 spans 16 amino acids. The CDR3 region has the DNA TGTGCCAGTAGTATGGGGCAGTCGATCGCCTACAATGAGCAGTTCTTC. Translated: CASSMGQSIAYNEQFF.

V is TRBV6-6 and J is TRBJ1-2, with D perhaps matching TRBD1 (5 bases). V was cut by 6 bases and J by 8 bases, with 16 bases left in between. The germline gives CDR1 MNHNY, CDR2 SVGAGI (reference sequence). The length of the CDR3 is 13 residues. Written as DNA, the CDR3 is TGTGCCAGCAGCCGGACACCGCTCGAGGGCTACACCTTC. It yields the protein CASSRTPLEGYTF.